The clone carrying this T cell receptor beta chain has more than one count but fewer than ten. Germline CDR1 is SGHDN and CDR2 is FVKESK. This CDR3 region has 15 residues. V was cut by 6 bases and J by 0 bases, with 15 bases left in between. The study ran its PCR with 60 Vbeta and 13 Jbeta primers. Profiled with immunoSEQ multiplex PCR; TCRdb holds only in-frame clones, not every one. This sample has roughly 130,000 clones; approximately 8.7% occur once, and the top ten carry approximately 5%. These data are taken from a study of cytomegalovirus exposure and HLA in healthy donors. The chain carries TRBV14 and TRBJ2-7; D might be TRBD2 (6 bases). Sample: PBMCs. The origin of this receptor is a man aged 40-55 years in good health and CMV-seronegative. As DNA, the CDR3 is TGTGCCAGCAGAGAGGCACTAGCCGGCTCCTACGAGCAGTACTTC. This encodes CASREALAGSYEQYF. Together with reference TRBV14 and TRBJ2-7, the CDR3 gives the full variable domain: EAGVTQFPSHSVIEKGQTVTLRCDPISGHDNLYWYRRVMGKEIKFLLHFVKESKQDESGMPNNRFLAERTGGTYSTLKVQPAELEDSGVYFCASREALAGSYEQYFGPGTRLTVT.